This TCR beta chain was identified during a study of cytomegalovirus exposure and HLA in healthy donors. The CDR3 contains 15 residues. Trimming stripped 4 bases from V and 0 bases from J, with 11 bases between. CDR1 SGHRS and CDR2 YFSETQ come from the germline V gene. Use of 60 Vbeta and 13 Jbeta primers characterized the PCR. Clones were sequenced by immunoSEQ multiplex PCR, and TCRdb holds only the in-frame ones, with some missing. This sample yields approximately 110,000 clones, of which approximately 70% are seen a single time; roughly 0.9% belongs to the top ten. The V and J genes are TRBV5-1 and TRBJ2-1, with a possible D match to TRBD1 (6 bases). This clonotype was sampled from a woman in her thirties in good health and CMV-seronegative. Material: PBMCs. The CDR3: CASSTGTGSYNEQFF. The CDR3 DNA reads as TGCGCCAGCAGCACAGGGACGGGCTCCTACAATGAGCAGTTCTTC. Based on the CDR3 plus reference TRBV5-1 and TRBJ2-1, the full variable domain is KAGVTQTPRYLIKTRGQQVTLSCSPISGHRSVSWYQQTPGQGLQFLFEYFSETQRNKGNFPGRFSGRQFSNSRSEMNVSTLELGDSALYLCASSTGTGSYNEQFFGPGTRLTVL.